This passage covers 27 T cell receptor beta chains from one sample sequenced in a study of blood T cell repertoires in COVID-19. Clones were read by immunoSEQ multiplex PCR, and TCRdb kept only the in-frame ones, dropping some. The table records 250,000 to 300,000 clones, roughly 86% of them present only once. Sequenced sample: peripheral blood. These receptors all stem from a woman aged 25 to 45 with COVID-19, enrolled during active disease.

This clone was seen just once. V usage is TRBV11-1 and J usage is TRBJ2-7; 9 bases align to TRBD2. Trimming at V came to 5 bases and at J to 10 bases, leaving 9 bases not matched to a gene. This CDR3 has 13 residues. Germline CDR1 reads SGHAT; CDR2 reads FQDESV (reference sequence). Here the CDR3 DNA reads TGTGCCAGCAGCCAAAGCATTAGCGGGAGTCAGTACTTC. It is translated as CASSQSISGSQYF.

J is TRBJ1-1 and V is TRBV4-3; 7 bases align to TRBD1. In germline, CDR1 is LGHNA, CDR2 YSLEER. The CDR3 sequence is 13 residues long. Trimming removed 3 bases from V and 5 bases from J; junction bases left unmatched: 3. CDR3 sequence: CASSHHRGTEAFF. Here the CDR3 DNA reads TGCGCCAGCAGCCATCACAGGGGAACTGAAGCTTTCTTT.

V gene TRBV5-4 combines with J gene TRBJ1-1; 7 bases are shared with TRBD1. Germline V lookup: CDR1 SGHNT, CDR2 YYREEE (reference sequence). The trim removed 2 bases at V and 1 base at J, leaving 2 bases unmatched. This CDR3 spans 14 amino acids. CDR3 in DNA: TGTGCCAGCAGCTTTAAGGGGGCGAACACTGAAGCTTTCTTT. Encoded protein: CASSFKGANTEAFF.

The rearrangement links TRBV10-1 to TRBJ1-1; weak D call: TRBD1 (6 bases). Germline CDR1 reads WNHNN; CDR2 reads SYGVQD (reference sequence). This CDR3 comprises 14 residues. The V and J ends lost 5 bases and 2 bases respectively, with 12 bases between them. CDR3 in amino acids: CASSKQGPNTEAFF. Written as DNA, the CDR3 is TGCGCCAGCAGTAAACAGGGTCCCAACACTGAAGCTTTCTTT.

The CDR3 DNA is TGTGCCAGCAGGCGGGGGACCTCTCTTGGGGAGCAGTACTTC. Its protein is CASRRGTSLGEQYF. The genes are TRBV9 and TRBJ2-7, with 7 bases fitting TRBD2. Germline-derived CDR1 and CDR2 are SGDLS and YYNGEE. The V gene end was trimmed by 5 bases and the J gene end by 7 bases; junction bases not matched to a gene: 12. The CDR3 loop spans 14 amino acids.

This chain connects TRBV27 to TRBJ2-1, with a weak D call TRBD2 (5 bases). From germline, CDR1 is MNHEY and CDR2 SMNVEV (reference sequence). V lost 6 bases to trimming and J lost 0 bases, with 12 bases between them. This CDR3 comprises 15 residues. The CDR3 is CASRGALSSYNEQFF. CDR3 nucleotide sequence: TGTGCCAGCAGGGGAGCTCTGAGCTCCTACAATGAGCAGTTCTTC.

The genes are TRBV5-1 and TRBJ2-2, with unresolved D. Germline-derived CDR1 and CDR2 are SGHRS and YFSETQ. V was clipped by 0 bases and J by 7 bases, with 7 bases between them. This CDR3 spans 13 amino acids. The CDR3 sequence is CASSLAQNGELFF. The CDR3, as DNA: TGCGCCAGCAGCTTGGCCCAGAACGGGGAGCTGTTTTTT.

About this clone: The sample contains more than one DNA sequence encoding this CDR3. The chain is built from TRBV2 and TRBJ2-4; possible D gene TRBD1, 5 bases. This CDR3 has 15 amino acids. Germline CDR1 is SNHLY and CDR2 is FYNNEI. The V end was cut by 5 bases, the J end by 0 bases, with 11 bases between. This CDR3 is CASSRDREAKNIQYF. CDR3 DNA: TGTGCCAGCAGTCGAGACAGAGAAGCCAAAAACATTCAGTACTTC.

In regard to this clone: Other DNA sequences from this sample encode an identical CDR3 as well. The CDR3 region has the DNA TGTGCCAGCAGCGTAGGAGCGGGGCCCTACGAGCAGTACTTC. Amino acids: CASSVGAGPYEQYF. The V and J genes are TRBV9 and TRBJ2-7; TRBD2 matches 7 bases. This CDR3 is built from 14 residues. V lost 0 bases to trimming and J lost 2 bases; unmatched junction nucleotides: 2. Germline V gene lookup returns CDR1 SGDLS and CDR2 YYNGEE.

CDR3 sequence reads: CASSPALGNQPQHF. DNA for the CDR3: TGTGCCAGCAGTCCCGCACTGGGCAATCAGCCCCAGCATTTT. The genes are TRBV6-2 or TRBV6-3 and TRBJ1-5; D not certain. CDR1 and CDR2 from the germline V gene are MNHEY and SVGEGT. This CDR3 spans 14 amino acids. Trimming shortened V by 5 bases and J by 2 bases, and 10 bases separated the two germline ends.

This clone was detected once. J is TRBJ2-5 and V is TRBV7-2; 11 nucleotides align to TRBD1. Germline-derived CDR1 and CDR2 are SGHTA and FQGNSA. The CDR3 sequence is 15 residues long. With V trimmed by 5 bases and J by 5 bases, 7 bases remained unmatched. The CDR3 nucleotides read TGTGCCAGCAGCAAAGGACAGGGGGCGTGGGAGACCCAGTACTTC. Protein sequence: CASSKGQGAWETQYF.

The gene calls are TRBV9 and TRBJ2-1; 10 bases fit TRBD2. Germline loops: CDR1 SGDLS, CDR2 YYNGEE. The V and J ends lost 0 bases and 8 bases, in that order; junction bases with no gene match: 11. This CDR3 has 17 amino acids. The CDR3 coding sequence is TGTGCCAGCAGCGTAGTGGGGCTAGCGGGAGTTAGGGATGAGCAGTTCTTC. Its translation is CASSVVGLAGVRDEQFF.

This clone was picked up a small number of times. The rearrangement uses TRBV6-2 or TRBV6-3 and TRBJ2-1, with TRBD1 identical over 7 bases. There are 14 residues in the CDR3. J lost 3 bases, V lost 5 bases, and 4 bases had no gene match. Germline values: CDR1 MNHEY, CDR2 SVGEGT. CDR3 DNA: TGTGCCAGCAGTCCCGGGGACAGCTACAATGAGCAGTTCTTC. It codes for CASSPGDSYNEQFF.

The CDR3 nucleotides are TGTGCCAGCAGGTACCCAGGGGGCAACTATGGCTACACCTTC. It codes for CASRYPGGNYGYTF. The chain carries TRBV6-2 or TRBV6-3 and TRBJ1-2; 8 nucleotides line up with TRBD1. This CDR3 contains 14 residues. V lost 6 bases to trimming and J lost 2 bases; unmatched junction nucleotides: 5. Germline V gene data show CDR1 as MNHEY and CDR2 as SVGEGT.

This clone was counted once. Different DNA sequences within this sample yield the same CDR3. The genes are TRBV30 and TRBJ1-5, with a tentative D call TRBD1 (6 bases). The V end lost 0 bases, the J end lost 5 bases, and 8 bases lay between the germline ends. This CDR3 comprises 13 residues. The germline gives CDR1 GTSNPN, CDR2 SVGIG (reference sequence). In nucleotides, the CDR3 is TGTGCCTGGAGTGTACAGGGTGATCAGCCCCAGCATTTT. As protein: CAWSVQGDQPQHF.

V usage is TRBV9 and J usage is TRBJ2-7, with no clear D. The CDR3 has 13 amino acids. Germline V CDR1 and CDR2: SGDLS, YYNGEE. With 4 bases removed from V and 5 bases from J, the gap between germline ends came to 13 bases. DNA of the CDR3: TGTGCCAGCAGCTCACGACTGTTCCACGAGCAGTACTTC. This encodes CASSSRLFHEQYF.

This chain connects TRBV7-3 to TRBJ1-1; D not resolved. The CDR3 runs 13 residues. Germline V gives CDR1 SGHTA, CDR2 FQGTGA. The ends were cut back, 2 bases at V and 2 bases at J, with 6 bases in the middle. CDR3 bases: TGTGCCAGCAGCTTAGAGGGAAACACTGAAGCTTTCTTT. Its protein product is CASSLEGNTEAFF.

This chain links TRBV6-6 with TRBJ2-1, with TRBD2 matching 8 bases. CDR3 length: 14 residues. Germline assignment: CDR1 MNHNY and CDR2 SVGAGI (reference sequence). J lost 12 bases, V lost 4 bases, and 11 bases had no gene match. The CDR3 loop is CASSSSGLGEMQFF. Written as DNA, the CDR3 is TGTGCCAGCAGTTCCTCGGGACTAGGAGAGATGCAGTTCTTC.

The rearrangement links TRBV5-1 to TRBJ1-1, with no clear D. Germline loops: CDR1 SGHRS, CDR2 YFSETQ. The CDR3 is made up of 13 amino acids. Trimming left V 4 bases short and J 5 bases short, with 12 bases between. The DNA for the CDR3 is TGCGCCAGCAGCCGGGATGTGGGAACTGAAGCTTTCTTT. Protein sequence: CASSRDVGTEAFF.

V gene TRBV15 combines with J gene TRBJ1-5, with D unclear. This CDR3 has 13 residues. V was trimmed by 0 bases and J by 4 bases, leaving 4 bases between them. Germline V gene sequence: CDR1 LNHNV, CDR2 YYDKDF (reference sequence). The chain's CDR3 is CATSRDENQPQHF. The CDR3 DNA follows: TGTGCCACCAGCAGAGACGAGAATCAGCCCCAGCATTTT. The variable domain in full, completed from reference TRBV15 and TRBJ1-5, reads DAMVIQNPRYQVTQFGKPVTLSCSQTLNHNVMYWYQQKSSQAPKLLFHYYDKDFNNEADTPDNFQSRRPNTSFCFLDIRSPGLGDTAMYLCATSRDENQPQHFGDGTRLSIL.

This clone was recorded only once. V gene TRBV28 combines with J gene TRBJ1-6; possibly TRBD1 for D (6 bases). Germline CDR1 is MDHEN and CDR2 is SYDVKM. The CDR3 has 15 residues. V lost 7 bases to trimming and J lost 9 bases, with 19 bases between them. The CDR3 here is CASMGSQGEGSPLHF. CDR3 nucleotides: TGTGCCAGCATGGGATCACAGGGAGAAGGTTCACCCCTCCACTTT.

CDR3 DNA: TGTGCCAGCAGTTACTCGAGGACAGGGGAAACCTACGAGCAGTACTTC. Its translation: CASSYSRTGETYEQYF. This chain uses TRBV6-2 or TRBV6-3 with TRBJ2-7; 9 bases map to TRBD1. With V trimmed by 0 bases and J by 2 bases, 5 bases remained unmatched. This CDR3 is built from 16 residues. The germline V gene encodes CDR1 MNHEY and CDR2 SVGEGT.

The genes are TRBV7-8 and TRBJ1-1, with D possibly TRBD1 on 6 matching bases. Trimming pared 7 bases from V and 1 base from J, leaving 16 bases between. This CDR3 has 15 residues. Germline CDR1 SGHVS, CDR2 FQNEAQ. The CDR3 loop reads CASTSQGTTNTEAFF. The CDR3 DNA reads as TGTGCCAGCACCTCCCAGGGGACGACGAACACTGAAGCTTTCTTT.

The gene calls are TRBV28 and TRBJ1-1; no clear D gene. The CDR3 is 12 residues long. Between the trimmed V and J ends, which lost 8 bases and 1 base, there was a span of 8 bases. Germline V gene sequence: CDR1 MDHEN, CDR2 SYDVKM. The CDR3 DNA sequence: TGTGCCAGCCGGGAGGCGAACACTGAAGCTTTCTTT. It translates to CASREANTEAFF.

This rearrangement joins TRBV6-2 or TRBV6-3 to TRBJ1-1; D may be TRBD1 (6 bases). Trimming pared 6 bases from V and 1 base from J, leaving 15 bases between. CDR3 length equals 15 residues. CDR1 is MNHEY and CDR2 is SVGEGT in the germline V gene. CDR3 bases: TGTGCCAGCAGCCACTCCGACAGGCGGAACACTGAAGCTTTCTTT. Protein product: CASSHSDRRNTEAFF.

This CDR3 is CASSQERAGGPLFEDTQYF. In DNA form, the CDR3 reads TGTGCCAGCAGCCAAGAAAGAGCGGGAGGGCCGTTGTTTGAAGATACGCAGTATTTT. The V call is TRBV14, the J call TRBJ2-3; 10 bases match TRBD2. The CDR3 is 19 residues long. V was clipped by 0 bases and J by 5 bases; unmatched bases: 14. CDR1 SGHDN and CDR2 FVKESK come from the germline V gene.

This sequence joins TRBV19 and TRBJ1-4; 9 bases align to TRBD1. The junction had 9 bases not matched to a gene; V was cut back by 3 bases and J by 4 bases. The CDR3 has 17 amino acids. CDR1 and CDR2 (germline): LNHDA, SQIVND (reference sequence). CDR3 residues: CASSIGLGTGNNEKLFF. Here the CDR3 DNA reads TGTGCCAGTAGTATCGGCCTCGGGACAGGGAATAATGAAAAACTGTTTTTT.